This T cell receptor (beta chain) is drawn from a study of healthy donors' naive CD4 and CD8 T cells. Study-wide points: Homeostatic proliferation of naive T cells was not examined as a bias source. Positive CDR3 charge linked to CD4+ cells, negative to CD8+ cells.

A linear amplification protocol produced the TCR libraries from about 510 ng of total RNA. Study processing details: 5 healthy donors contributed some 78,000 sequenced TCR alpha transcripts. A single record per CDR3 protein comes from TCRdb applying MiXCR to the reads. The V and J calls were not made by the authors but by TCRdb's processing. The data hold 150,000 to 200,000 distinct CDR3 sequences, with 65% to 75% observed a single time. Worth noting for this clonotype: Its antigen is still unknown.

Naive T cells were sorted: CD4+CD8-CD45RO-CD45RA+ for CD4+, CD8+CD4-CD45RA+CD27bright for CD8+. The CDR3 has 15 residues. The V and J ends lost 3 bases and 0 bases respectively, with 9 bases between them. Per the germline V gene, CDR1 is LNHDA and CDR2 is SQIVND (reference sequence). The chain combines TRBV19 with TRBJ2-1; unclear D gene. The receptor was derived from a pool of human donors in good health; the sample pools cells from several healthy donors. The sample comprised naive CD4+ and CD8+ T cells sorted from blood, pooled from several donors. CDR3 protein: CASSMEGSSYNEQFF. The CDR3 DNA reads as TGTGCCAGTAGTATGGAAGGCAGCTCCTACAATGAGCAGTTCTTC.